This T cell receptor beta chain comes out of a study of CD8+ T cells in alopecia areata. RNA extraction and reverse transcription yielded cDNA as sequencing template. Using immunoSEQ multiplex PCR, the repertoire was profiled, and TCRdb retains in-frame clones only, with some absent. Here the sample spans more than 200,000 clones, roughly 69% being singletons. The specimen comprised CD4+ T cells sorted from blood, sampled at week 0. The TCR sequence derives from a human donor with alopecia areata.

CDR3 sequence: CASRDREGNYEQYF. The DNA of the CDR3 is TGTGCCAGCAGGGACAGGGAAGGTAACTACGAGCAGTACTTC. This sequence joins TRBV2 and TRBJ2-7; 8 positions agree with TRBD1. The germline V gene has CDR1 SNHLY and CDR2 FYNNEI. V shed 6 bases and J 3 bases; nucleotides not matched to a gene: 7. This CDR3 region has 14 residues.